These 13 T cell receptor beta chains came from one sample sequenced in a study of T cells in localized non-small cell lung cancer. Clones were read by immunoSEQ multiplex PCR, and TCRdb kept only the in-frame ones, dropping some. The sample shows over 950 clones, approximately 25% of them seen only once. Sample: lung tumor tissue, taken before any cancer treatment. These receptors came from a female donor of 60 years or more with stage III squamous cell lung carcinoma.

The chain is built from TRBV9 and TRBJ2-1; 8 bases map to TRBD1. CDR3 length: 13 residues. From germline, CDR1 is SGDLS and CDR2 YYNGEE. The J segment lost 3 bases and the V segment lost 5 bases, leaving 1 base of the junction unmatched. The CDR3 DNA reads as TGTGCCAGCAGTGGACAGGGCTACAATGAGCAGTTCTTC. Its protein product is CASSGQGYNEQFF. The full variable domain, in which reference TRBV9 and TRBJ2-1 provide the parts outside the CDR3, is DSGVTQTPKHLITATGQRVTLRCSPRSGDLSVYWYQQSLDQGLQFLIQYYNGEERAKGNILERFSAQQFPDLHSELNLSSLELGDSALYFCASSGQGYNEQFFGPGTRLTVL.

The sample holds a few counts of this clone. Here the CDR3 DNA reads TGTGCCAGCAGCCAAAGGTCGGGGGAAGAGACCCAGTACTTC. This gives the protein CASSQRSGEETQYF. The gene calls are TRBV11-3 and TRBJ2-5, with a weak D call TRBD2 (6 bases). This CDR3 has 14 amino acids. Trimming left V 5 bases short and J 3 bases short, with 13 bases between. The germline V gene encodes CDR1 SGHNT and CDR2 YENEEA.

This clone has just a few counts. The chain combines TRBV9 with TRBJ2-7; D could derive from TRBD1 or TRBD2 (6 bases each). Trimming stripped 4 bases from V and 7 bases from J, with 12 bases between. The CDR3 loop spans 12 amino acids. In germline, CDR1 is SGDLS, CDR2 YYNGEE. This chain's CDR3 is CASSLQGLEQYF. The CDR3 nucleotides are TGTGCCAGCAGCTTACAGGGACTTGAGCAGTACTTC.

This clone was picked up a small number of times. A junction end diverges from the germline sequence, so it may reflect a read error. The V call is TRBV6-8, the J call TRBJ2-2; 10 bases line up with TRBD2. The CDR3 length is 16 residues. The V gene's germline CDR1 is MNHGY and CDR2 SAAAGT. CDR3 DNA sequence: TGTGCCATCAGTGCAATAGCGGGAGGTAACACCGGGGAGCTGTTTTTT. Amino acids: CAISAIAGGNTGELFF.

The CDR3 loop is CAWSVKGDTQYF. The CDR3, as DNA: TGTGCCTGGAGTGTCAAGGGCGATACGCAGTATTTT. The chain links TRBV30 to TRBJ2-3; D is uncertain. Trimming pared 0 bases from V and 6 bases from J, leaving 7 bases between. The CDR3 is 12 residues long. Germline V gene data show CDR1 as GTSNPN and CDR2 as SVGIG (reference sequence).

The V and J genes are TRBV6-8 and TRBJ2-1; TRBD1 matches at 8 bases. Germline V gene data show CDR1 as MNHGY and CDR2 as SAAAGT. J lost 9 bases, V lost 2 bases, and 6 bases had no gene match. The CDR3 runs to 14 residues. The DNA for the CDR3 is TGTGCCAGCAGTTACCGCCAGGGGGCTTTTGAGCAGTTCTTC. Translating gives CASSYRQGAFEQFF.

The gene calls are TRBV29-1 and TRBJ2-3, with D perhaps being TRBD1 or TRBD2 (6 bases each). With 6 bases removed from V and 4 bases from J, the gap between germline ends came to 17 bases. The germline V gene encodes CDR1 SQVTM and CDR2 ANQGSEA. The CDR3 length is 14 residues. CDR3 bases: TGCAGCGTACAAATGAGGGGGGTCGCAGATACGCAGTATTTT. Amino acid sequence: CSVQMRGVADTQYF.

This clone was seen only a few times. The chain carries TRBV28 and TRBJ1-1; D is unresolved. Germline CDR1 is MDHEN and CDR2 is SYDVKM. The CDR3 spans 14 residues. The germline V and J ends were trimmed by 6 bases and 0 bases, with 11 bases remaining between them. The CDR3 sequence is CASRNMGMNTEAFF. The DNA for the CDR3 is TGTGCCAGCAGAAACATGGGCATGAACACTGAAGCTTTCTTT.

This clone turned up a few times. The V gene is TRBV14, the J gene TRBJ1-1; weak D call: TRBD1 (6 bases). With 4 bases removed from V and 1 base from J, the gap between germline ends came to 13 bases. Germline CDR1 reads SGHDN; CDR2 reads FVKESK. This CDR3 region has 15 residues. Written as DNA, the CDR3 is TGTGCCAGCAGCCCTACGACAGGACCGAACACTGAAGCTTTCTTT. Protein sequence: CASSPTTGPNTEAFF.

This clone was picked up a small number of times. J is TRBJ2-2 and V is TRBV11-3, with D tentatively TRBD1 (6 bases). Between the trimmed V and J ends, which lost 5 bases and 1 base, there was a span of 11 bases. The CDR3 sequence is 15 residues long. Germline lookup yields CDR1 SGHNT and CDR2 YENEEA. The DNA for the CDR3 is TGTGCCAGCAGCCTGGGACAAATGAACACCGGGGAGCTGTTTTTT. Translating it yields CASSLGQMNTGELFF.

V usage is TRBV6-8 and J usage is TRBJ2-1, with 11 bases matching TRBD2. Per the germline V gene, CDR1 is MNHGY and CDR2 is SAAAGT. J was trimmed by 10 bases and V by 6 bases; bases with no gene match: 5. CDR3 length equals 13 residues. The CDR3 here is CASSVGTSGEQFF. The CDR3 DNA follows: TGTGCCAGCAGCGTCGGGACTAGCGGCGAGCAGTTCTTC.

In this sample, this clone turned up a few times. The chain has TRBV6-8 and TRBJ2-2; tentatively, D is TRBD1 or TRBD2 (5 bases each). Germline CDR1 and CDR2: MNHGY and SAAAGT. Trimming took 5 bases from V and 7 from J, leaving 8 bases between them. The CDR3 consists of 12 residues. As DNA, the CDR3 is TGTGCCAGCAGTCGGGGCATCGGGGAGCTGTTTTTT. This gives the protein CASSRGIGELFF.

This clone is deemed medium-sized (0.01 to 0.1%). V and J are TRBV11-3 and TRBJ1-2; the D is unclear. There are 14 residues in the CDR3. Germline V gene lookup returns CDR1 SGHNT and CDR2 YENEEA. The V end was cut by 5 bases, the J end by 0 bases, with 10 bases between. The CDR3 sequence: CASSPSGTNYGYTF. CDR3 in DNA: TGTGCCAGCAGCCCGTCCGGGACTAACTATGGCTACACCTTC.